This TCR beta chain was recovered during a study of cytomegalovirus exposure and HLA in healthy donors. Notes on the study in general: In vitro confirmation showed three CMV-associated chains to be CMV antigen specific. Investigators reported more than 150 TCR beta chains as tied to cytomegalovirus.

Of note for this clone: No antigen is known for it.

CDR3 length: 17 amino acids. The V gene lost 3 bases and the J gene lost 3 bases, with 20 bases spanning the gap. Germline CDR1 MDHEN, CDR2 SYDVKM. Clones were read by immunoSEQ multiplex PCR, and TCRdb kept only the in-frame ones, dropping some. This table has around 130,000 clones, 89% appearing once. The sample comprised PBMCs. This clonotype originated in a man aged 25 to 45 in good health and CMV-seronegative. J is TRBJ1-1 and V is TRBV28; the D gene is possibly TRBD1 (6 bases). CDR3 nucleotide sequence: TGTGCCAGCAGTTTGTTTGAAAGATGGGACAACTACACTGAAGCTTTCTTT. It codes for CASSLFERWDNYTEAFF. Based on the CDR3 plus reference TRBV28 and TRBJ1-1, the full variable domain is DVKVTQSSRYLVKRTGEKVFLECVQDMDHENMFWYRQDPGLGLRLIYFSYDVKMKEKGDIPEGYSVSREKKERFSLILESASTNQTSMYLCASSLFERWDNYTEAFFGQGTRLTVV.